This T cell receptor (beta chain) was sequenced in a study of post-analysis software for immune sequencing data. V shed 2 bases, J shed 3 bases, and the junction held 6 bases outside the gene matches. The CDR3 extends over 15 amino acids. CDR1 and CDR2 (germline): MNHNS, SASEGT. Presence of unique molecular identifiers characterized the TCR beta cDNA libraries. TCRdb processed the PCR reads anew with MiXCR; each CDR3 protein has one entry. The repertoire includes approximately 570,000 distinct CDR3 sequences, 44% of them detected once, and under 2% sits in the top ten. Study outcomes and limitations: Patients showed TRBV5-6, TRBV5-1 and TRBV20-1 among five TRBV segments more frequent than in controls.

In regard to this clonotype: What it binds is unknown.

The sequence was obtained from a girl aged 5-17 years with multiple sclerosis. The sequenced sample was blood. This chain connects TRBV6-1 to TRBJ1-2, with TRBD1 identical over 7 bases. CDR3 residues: CASSEPGTGDYGYTF. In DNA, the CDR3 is TGTGCCAGCAGTGAACCTGGCACAGGGGACTATGGCTACACCTTC.